The sequence of this T cell receptor (beta chain) was determined in a study of blood T cell repertoires in COVID-19. About the study: Italy, Spain and the United States were the sources of the convalescent and acute COVID-19 samples. PBMCs, B-cell-depleted T cells, or T cells provided the cDNA or gDNA that made up the material.

Libraries were prepared by immunoSEQ multiplex PCR; TCRdb keeps only in-frame clonotypes and omits some of them. The data hold 250,000 to 300,000 clones, with approximately 90% observed a single time. A Seattle source enrolled patients during active infection and followed them longitudinally. The source is a woman aged 45-60 years with COVID-19, enrolled during active disease. Sequencing was done on a sample of peripheral blood.

CDR3 in DNA: TGTGCCAGCTCACCACCGTTTACAGGGACAGAGACCCAGTACTTC. Its translation: CASSPPFTGTETQYF. The rearrangement uses TRBV18 and TRBJ2-5; D is possibly TRBD1 (6 bases). CDR3 size: 15 residues. The germline gives CDR1 KGHSH, CDR2 LQKENI. V shed 0 bases and J shed 4 bases, with 12 bases lying between them. The full variable domain, in which reference TRBV18 and TRBJ2-5 provide the parts outside the CDR3, is NAGVMQNPRHLVRRRGQEARLRCSPMKGHSHVYWYRQLPEEGLKFMVYLQKENIIDESGMPKERFSAEFPKEGPSILRIQQVVRGDSAAYFCASSPPFTGTETQYFGPGTRLLVL.